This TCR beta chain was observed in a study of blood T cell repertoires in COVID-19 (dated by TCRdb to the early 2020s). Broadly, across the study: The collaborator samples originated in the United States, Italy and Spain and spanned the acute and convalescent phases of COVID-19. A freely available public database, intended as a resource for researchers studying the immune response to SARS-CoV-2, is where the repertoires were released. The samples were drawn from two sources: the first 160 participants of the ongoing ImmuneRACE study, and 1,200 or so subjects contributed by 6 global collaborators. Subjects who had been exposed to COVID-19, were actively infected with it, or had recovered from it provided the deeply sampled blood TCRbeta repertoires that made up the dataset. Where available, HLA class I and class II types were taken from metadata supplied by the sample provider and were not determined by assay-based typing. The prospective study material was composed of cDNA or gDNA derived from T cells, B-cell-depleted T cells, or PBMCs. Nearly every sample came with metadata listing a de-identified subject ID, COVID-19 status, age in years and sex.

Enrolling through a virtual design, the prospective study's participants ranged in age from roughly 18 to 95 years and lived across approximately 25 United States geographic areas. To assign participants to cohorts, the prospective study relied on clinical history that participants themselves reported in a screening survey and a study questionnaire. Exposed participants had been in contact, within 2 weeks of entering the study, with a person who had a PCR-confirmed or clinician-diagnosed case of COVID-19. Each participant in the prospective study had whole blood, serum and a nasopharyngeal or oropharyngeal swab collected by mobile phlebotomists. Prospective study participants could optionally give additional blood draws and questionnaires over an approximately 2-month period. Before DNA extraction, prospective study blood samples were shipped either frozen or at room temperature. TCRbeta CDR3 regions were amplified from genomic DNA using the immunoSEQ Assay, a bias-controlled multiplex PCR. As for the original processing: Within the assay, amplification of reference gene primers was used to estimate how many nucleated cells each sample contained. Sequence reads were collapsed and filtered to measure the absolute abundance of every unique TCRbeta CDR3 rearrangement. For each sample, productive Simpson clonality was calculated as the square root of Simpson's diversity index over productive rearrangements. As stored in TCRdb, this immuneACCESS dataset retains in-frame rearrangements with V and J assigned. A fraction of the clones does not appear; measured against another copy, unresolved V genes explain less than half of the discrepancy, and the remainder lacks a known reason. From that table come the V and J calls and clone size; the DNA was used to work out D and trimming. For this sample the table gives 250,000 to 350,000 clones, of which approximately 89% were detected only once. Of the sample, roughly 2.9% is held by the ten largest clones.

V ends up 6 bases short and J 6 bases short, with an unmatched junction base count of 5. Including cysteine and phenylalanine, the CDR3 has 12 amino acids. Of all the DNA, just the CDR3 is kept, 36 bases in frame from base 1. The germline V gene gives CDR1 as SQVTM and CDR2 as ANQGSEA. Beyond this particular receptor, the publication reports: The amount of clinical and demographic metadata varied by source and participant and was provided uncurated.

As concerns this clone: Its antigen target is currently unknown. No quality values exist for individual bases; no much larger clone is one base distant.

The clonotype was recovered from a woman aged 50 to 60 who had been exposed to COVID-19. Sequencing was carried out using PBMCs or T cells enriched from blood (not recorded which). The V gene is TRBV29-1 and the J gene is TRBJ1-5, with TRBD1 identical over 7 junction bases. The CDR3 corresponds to CSVRQGSQPQHF. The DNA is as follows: TGCAGCGTCCGACAGGGATCTCAGCCCCAGCATTTT.